This TCR beta chain was obtained from a study of blood T cell repertoires in COVID-19. CDR1 MNHEY and CDR2 SVGAGI come from the germline V gene. This CDR3 is 14 amino acids long. The V end lost 6 bases, the J end lost 4 bases, and 13 bases lay between the germline ends. Clones were read by immunoSEQ multiplex PCR, and TCRdb kept only the in-frame ones, dropping some. The sample includes more than 140,000 clones, about 90% of them seen just once. Sequenced sample: peripheral blood. This TCR was sampled from an older woman with acute or convalescent COVID-19. V and J are TRBV6-5 and TRBJ2-1; D perhaps matches TRBD1 (6 bases). In DNA, the CDR3 is TGTGCCAGCAGCCCCGGGACATCTTACAATGAGCAGTTCTTC. It translates to CASSPGTSYNEQFF.